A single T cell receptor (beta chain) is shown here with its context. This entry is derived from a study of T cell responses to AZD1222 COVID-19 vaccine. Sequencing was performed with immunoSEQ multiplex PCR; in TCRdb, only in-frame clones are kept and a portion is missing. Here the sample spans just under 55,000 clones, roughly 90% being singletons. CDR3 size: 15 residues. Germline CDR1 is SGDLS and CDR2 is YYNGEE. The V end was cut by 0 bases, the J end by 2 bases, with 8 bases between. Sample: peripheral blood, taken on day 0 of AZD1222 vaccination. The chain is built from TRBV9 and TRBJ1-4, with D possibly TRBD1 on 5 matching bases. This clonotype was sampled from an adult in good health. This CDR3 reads CASSVAGGTNEKLFF. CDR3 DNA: TGTGCCAGCAGCGTAGCTGGGGGGACTAATGAAAAACTGTTTTTT.